A selection of T cell receptor beta chains follows, all from one sample in a study of regulatory T cells in long-lasting Graves disease. TCRdb fed the multiplex PCR reads into MiXCR, producing one record per CDR3 protein. Among roughly 500,000 distinct CDR3 sequences listed, about 20% were seen once. The material was peripheral blood mononuclear cells (PBMCs), obtained when the disease was refractory, from a patient treated with antithyroid drugs. Receptor source: a female donor with Graves disease. Both conserved end residues are part of each CDR3. Clone size is given for some rows only: seen once, a few or many times, or a class if the clone is expanded.

clone_size	v_call	cdr3_aa
few	TRBV5-1	CASSLVGGKNTEAFF
many	TRBV20-1	CSAPKAGGVSSNQPQHF
NA	TRBV30	CAWGRFRNGYTF
NA	TRBV6-2/TRBV6-3	CTSSYWNTEAFF
few	TRBV20-1	CSVSGGDATNEKLFF
NA	TRBV9	CASSVEGATGQETQYF
many	TRBV28	CASRGTGIHQPQHF
few	TRBV30	CAWAQGYEQYF
NA	TRBV19	CASRQLAGEDTGELFF
many	TRBV28	CASTGIWGADTQYF
few	TRBV6-1	CASGTGSQYEQYF
NA	TRBV7-9	CASSLAGISGHRGSEQYF
many	TRBV6-1	CASSGGRTNEKLFF
many	TRBV5-6	CASSFQDTGELFF
many	TRBV20-1	CSARGLAGNIQYF
NA	TRBV18	CASSPPQGGYNEQFF
many	TRBV28	CASSPKGQGVFGIVYEQYF
many	TRBV28	CASSRDSPFPSYGYTF
many	TRBV6-1	CASSTPGGWGETQYF